This T cell receptor beta chain was recovered during a study of T cell repertoires in cytomegalovirus infection. Study in general: CMV infection and matching HLA type were both indicated by public TCR beta signatures.

TCRdb analysed the reads with MiXCR anew, one entry per CDR3 protein. The sample includes 600,000 to 700,000 distinct CDR3 sequences, 30% to 35% seen only once; the top ten take roughly 18%. As for this clonotype: The target antigen is unknown.

CDR1 and CDR2 (germline): DFQATT, SNEGSKA (reference sequence). V lost 3 bases and J 1 base, leaving 11 bases between the germline ends. This CDR3 is 14 amino acids long. The chain carries TRBV20-1 and TRBJ2-3; D is possibly TRBD2 (6 bases). The TCR sequence derives from a human donor in good health (CMV status not recorded). Some clones in this sample may be carry-over from other donors' samples. The material sequenced was cultured PBMCs, taken from culture after CMV antigen stimulation. The CDR3 bases are TGCAGTGCTAGTGGGGGGTTCGGCACAGATACGCAGTATTTT. It codes for CSASGGFGTDTQYF.